The 3 T cell receptor beta chains reported below all come from one sample, sequenced in a study of cytomegalovirus exposure and HLA in healthy donors (dated by TCRdb to between 2016 and 2019). The method was the immunoSEQ multiplex PCR assay. A mixture of 60 forward primers for TCR Vbeta segments and 13 reverse primers for TCR Jbeta segments was used in the multiplex PCR. TCRdb holds this immuneACCESS table with in-frame rearrangements only. Some clones are missing; in checked studies, unresolved V genes explain under half, and the rest has no known cause. The sample table lists about 120,000 clones, around three quarters of them with a count of one. 3.3% of the sample is taken by the ten largest. The sample taken for sequencing was PBMCs. These receptors were taken from a woman aged 30 to 39 in good health and CMV-seropositive.

This chain links TRBV7-9 with TRBJ1-6; 9 bases are a match to TRBD1. J lost 6 bases, V lost 11 bases, and 8 bases had no gene match. CDR3 length equals 14 residues. Germline lookup yields CDR1 SEHNR and CDR2 FQNEAQ (reference sequence). CDR3 in DNA: TGTGCCGTAAGGACAGGGGAAGGTAATTCACCCCTCCACTTT. Amino acid sequence: CAVRTGEGNSPLHF.

The chain recombines TRBV5-1 with TRBJ2-2; D remains ambiguous. Trimming removed 10 bases from V and 5 bases from J, with 18 bases in between. The length of the CDR3 is 14 residues. The V gene's germline CDR1 is SGHRS and CDR2 YFSETQ. CDR3 region: CASRGASRTGELFF. Here the CDR3 DNA reads TGCGCCTCTAGAGGAGCGTCGAGAACCGGGGAGCTGTTTTTT.

The V and J genes are TRBV5-8 and TRBJ2-6; D may be TRBD2 (7 bases). The CDR3 is 16 residues long. The germline V gene has CDR1 SGHTS and CDR2 YDEGEE. Trimming pared 2 bases from V and 2 bases from J, leaving 11 bases between. The CDR3: CASSFRGAPGANVLTF. The CDR3 DNA reads TGTGCCAGCAGCTTCCGGGGGGCCCCTGGGGCCAACGTCCTGACTTTC.